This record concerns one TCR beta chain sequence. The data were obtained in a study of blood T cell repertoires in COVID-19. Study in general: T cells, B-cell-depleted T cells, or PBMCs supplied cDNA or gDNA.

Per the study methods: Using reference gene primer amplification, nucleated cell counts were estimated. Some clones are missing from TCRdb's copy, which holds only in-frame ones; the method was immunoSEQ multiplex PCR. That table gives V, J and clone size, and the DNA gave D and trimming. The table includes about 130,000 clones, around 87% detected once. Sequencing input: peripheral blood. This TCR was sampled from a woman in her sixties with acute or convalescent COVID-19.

CDR3 sequence: CASRRTDYNSPLHF. As DNA, the CDR3 is TGTGCCAGTCGCCGGACAGATTATAATTCACCCCTCCACTTT. This rearrangement joins TRBV28 to TRBJ1-6, with D maybe TRBD1 (6 bases). This CDR3 contains 14 residues. V was shortened by 9 bases and J by 4 bases, with 13 bases between the two germline ends. The germline CDR1 and CDR2 sequences are MDHEN and SYDVKM. The full variable domain, with the rest looked up from reference TRBV28 and TRBJ1-6, is DVKVTQSSRYLVKRTGEKVFLECVQDMDHENMFWYRQDPGLGLRLIYFSYDVKMKEKGDIPEGYSVSREKKERFSLILESASTNQTSMYLCASRRTDYNSPLHFGNGTRLTVT.